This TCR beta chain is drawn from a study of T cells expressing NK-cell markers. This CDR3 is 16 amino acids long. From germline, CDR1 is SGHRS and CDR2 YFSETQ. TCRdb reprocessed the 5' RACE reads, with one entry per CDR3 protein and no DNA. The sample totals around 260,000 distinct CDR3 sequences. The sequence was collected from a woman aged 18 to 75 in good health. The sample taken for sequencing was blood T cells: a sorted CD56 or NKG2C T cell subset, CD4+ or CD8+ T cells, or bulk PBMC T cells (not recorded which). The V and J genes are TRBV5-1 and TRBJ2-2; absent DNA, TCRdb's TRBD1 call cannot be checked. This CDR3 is CASSSTGGVTTGELFF. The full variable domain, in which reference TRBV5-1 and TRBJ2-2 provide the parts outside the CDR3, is KAGVTQTPRYLIKTRGQQVTLSCSPISGHRSVSWYQQTPGQGLQFLFEYFSETQRNKGNFPGRFSGRQFSNSRSEMNVSTLELGDSALYLCASSSTGGVTTGELFFGEGSRLTVL.